Reported below is one TCR beta chain. Its antigen is not identified. The sample originates from a study of T cell responses to AZD1222 COVID-19 vaccine. Clones were sequenced by immunoSEQ multiplex PCR, and TCRdb holds only the in-frame ones, with some missing. The profile shows 100,000 to 150,000 clones, 88% of them singletons. The CDR3 consists of 15 residues. In germline, CDR1 is SGHTA, CDR2 FQGTGA. The V end was cut by 2 bases, the J end by 8 bases, with 18 bases between. Study outcomes and limitations: The study identified only five to seven AZD1222 recipients as seropositive at baseline. Most donors were white British, females outnumbered males, and clonal diversity was possibly underestimated.

This clonotype was obtained from an adult in good health. Source: peripheral blood, taken on day 0 of MenACWY control vaccination. The chain is built from TRBV7-3 and TRBJ1-2; tentatively, D is TRBD1 (5 bases). The CDR3 coding sequence is TGTGCCAGCAGCTTAGATGGGACGGACCTCGGAGGCTACACCTTC. Encoded protein: CASSLDGTDLGGYTF. The full variable domain, with the rest looked up from reference TRBV7-3 and TRBJ1-2, is GAGVSQTPSNKVTEKGKYVELRCDPISGHTALYWYRQSLGQGPEFLIYFQGTGAADDSGLPNDRFFAVRPEGSVSTLKIQRTERGDSAVYLCASSLDGTDLGGYTFGSGTRLTVV.